The 2 T cell receptor beta chains reported below all come from one sample, sequenced in a study of blood T cell repertoires in COVID-19. Assay used: immunoSEQ multiplex PCR; TCRdb lists only in-frame clones, some missing. This table holds 180,000 or so clones, under 90% found once. The specimen was peripheral blood. The source of these receptors is an older person with COVID-19, enrolled during active disease.

This chain connects TRBV6-5 to TRBJ1-2; D not resolved. The V gene's germline CDR1 is MNHEY and CDR2 SVGAGI. Trimming took off 7 bases at V and 11 bases at J, with 17 bases between the two ends. The CDR3 sequence is 12 residues long. The CDR3 DNA follows: TGTGCCAGCACGTTTGACGAGGGAAGGTACACCTTC. The encoded protein is CASTFDEGRYTF.

The chain employs TRBV28 and TRBJ2-5, with TRBD2 identical over 9 bases. This CDR3 spans 15 amino acids. Germline CDR1 and CDR2: MDHEN and SYDVKM. V lost 3 bases and J lost 5; bases outside the gene matches: 7. CDR3: CASSFVSGREETQYF. DNA for the CDR3: TGTGCCAGCAGTTTTGTTAGCGGGAGAGAGGAGACCCAGTACTTC.